This passage covers 29 T cell receptor beta chains from one sample sequenced in a study of T cell responses to AZD1222 COVID-19 vaccine. Data came from immunoSEQ multiplex PCR; TCRdb stores just in-frame clones and leaves some out. The sample lists 100,000 to 150,000 clones, roughly 86% occurring once. The source was peripheral blood, collected on day 0 of AZD1222 vaccination. The origin of the receptors is an adult in good health.

The J gene is TRBJ1-4, the V gene TRBV30; 10 nucleotides align to TRBD1. The CDR3 sequence is 15 residues long. V gave up 5 bases and J gave up 6 bases; unmatched junction bases: 9. Germline V gene lookup returns CDR1 GTSNPN and CDR2 SVGIG (reference sequence). The chain's CDR3 is CAWARGGQGHEKLFF. As DNA, the CDR3 is TGTGCCTGGGCCCGGGGGGGACAGGGGCATGAAAAACTGTTTTTT. The complete variable domain, with remaining parts taken from reference TRBV30 and TRBJ1-4, reads SQTIHQWPATLVQPVGSPLSLECTVEGTSNPNLYWYRQAAGRGLQLLFYSVGIGQISSEVPQNLSASRPQDRQFILSSKKLLLSDSGFYLCAWARGGQGHEKLFFGSGTQLSVL.

The V call is TRBV7-8, the J call TRBJ1-1, with D tentatively TRBD1 (6 bases). CDR1 and CDR2 (germline): SGHVS, FQNEAQ. The CDR3 extends over 15 amino acids. Trimming removed 3 bases at V and 4 bases at J, with 15 bases between. CDR3 nucleotides: TGTGCCAGCAGCTTGGGGGGCAGCGTGGGCACTGAAGCTTTCTTT. This encodes CASSLGGSVGTEAFF. Using reference TRBV7-8 and TRBJ1-1 for the parts outside the CDR3, the full variable domain is GAGVSQSPRYKVAKRGQDVALRCDPISGHVSLFWYQQALGQGPEFLTYFQNEAQLDKSGLPSDRFFAERPEGSVSTLKIQRTQQEDSAVYLCASSLGGSVGTEAFFGQGTRLTVV.

The chain has TRBV11-3 and TRBJ2-5; D unresolved. The V and J ends lost 5 bases and 1 base respectively, with 11 bases between them. Per the germline V gene, CDR1 is SGHNT and CDR2 is YENEEA. The CDR3 length is 14 residues. As DNA, the CDR3 is TGTGCCAGCAGCCCCAGCCCGTCCCAAGAGACCCAGTACTTC. Amino acid sequence: CASSPSPSQETQYF. Full variable domain (remainder filled in from reference TRBV11-3 and TRBJ2-5): EAGVVQSPRYKIIEKKQPVAFWCNPISGHNTLYWYLQNLGQGPELLIRYENEEAVDDSQLPKDRFSAERLKGVDSTLKIQPAELGDSAVYLCASSPSPSQETQYFGPGTRLLVL.

The rearrangement uses TRBV18 and TRBJ2-7; 9 bases fit TRBD2. V shed 6 bases, J shed 4 bases, and the junction held 4 bases outside the gene matches. The CDR3 loop spans 13 amino acids. Germline V CDR1 and CDR2: KGHSH, LQKENI. The CDR3 region is CASSPSGRYEQYF. The CDR3 DNA reads TGTGCCAGCTCTCCCAGCGGGAGGTACGAGCAGTACTTC.

This sequence joins TRBV6-5 and TRBJ1-1; 8 nucleotides line up with TRBD1. Looked up from germline, CDR1 is MNHEY and CDR2 is SVGAGI. The CDR3 is 14 residues long. The J segment lost 0 bases and the V segment lost 8 bases, leaving 5 bases of the junction unmatched. The CDR3 coding sequence is TGTGCCAGCCACCCAGGGGGCATGAACACTGAAGCTTTCTTT. Encoded protein: CASHPGGMNTEAFF.

The genes are TRBV6-5 and TRBJ1-2; 7 nucleotides match TRBD1. Losses at the gene ends were 2 bases for V and 3 bases for J; bases not matched to a gene: 0. The CDR3 has 13 amino acids. In germline, CDR1 is MNHEY, CDR2 SVGAGI. The CDR3 loop reads CASSYGQDYGYTF. The DNA of the CDR3 is TGTGCCAGCAGTTACGGACAGGACTATGGCTACACCTTC.

The V call is TRBV27, the J call TRBJ2-7, with D possibly being TRBD1 (6 bases). The CDR3 sequence is 15 residues long. Germline V lookup: CDR1 MNHEY, CDR2 SMNVEV (reference sequence). V shed 2 bases and J shed 4 bases, with 15 bases lying between them. The CDR3, as DNA: TGTGCCAGCAGTTTACGTATGACAGGAGATTACGAGCAGTACTTC. Encoded protein: CASSLRMTGDYEQYF.

V and J are TRBV11-2 and TRBJ2-3; D remains unclear. V was shortened by 5 bases and J by 4 bases, with 7 bases between the two germline ends. The length of the CDR3 is 12 residues. Germline-derived CDR1 and CDR2 are SGHAT and FQNNGV. CDR3 sequence reads: CASSPWADTQYF. In nucleotides, the CDR3 is TGTGCCAGCAGCCCCTGGGCAGATACGCAGTATTTT. The full variable domain, completed using reference TRBV11-2 and TRBJ2-3, is EAGVAQSPRYKIIEKRQSVAFWCNPISGHATLYWYQQILGQGPKLLIQFQNNGVVDDSQLPKDRFSAERLKGVDSTLKIQPAKLEDSAVYLCASSPWADTQYFGPGTRLTVL.

V gene TRBV10-3 combines with J gene TRBJ1-5; D not certain. V lost 4 bases and J lost 3, with 10 bases in between. The CDR3 is 14 residues long. The germline gives CDR1 ENHRY, CDR2 SYGVKD. CDR3 protein: CAISADGANQPQHF. Written as DNA, the CDR3 is TGTGCCATCAGTGCGGACGGCGCCAATCAGCCCCAGCATTTT.

The J gene is TRBJ1-2, the V gene TRBV9, with 10 bases that match TRBD1. The V and J ends lost 2 bases and 6 bases, in that order; junction bases with no gene match: 4. Germline CDR1 SGDLS, CDR2 YYNGEE. The CDR3 is 14 residues long. CDR3 sequence (DNA): TGTGCCAGCAGCGTCGGGACAGGGGTTCATGGCTACACCTTC. Amino acid sequence: CASSVGTGVHGYTF.

V usage is TRBV3-1 (or the pseudogene TRBV3-2) and J usage is TRBJ2-7; no clear D. This CDR3 has 13 residues. The germline V gene has CDR1 LGHDT and CDR2 YNNKEL (reference sequence). V lost 2 bases to trimming and J lost 0 bases, with 5 bases between them. CDR3 nucleotide sequence: TGTGCCAGCAGCCAATCGAGCTCCTACGAGCAGTACTTC. Translated: CASSQSSSYEQYF.

V and J are TRBV27 and TRBJ2-7; no definite D call. The CDR3 is made up of 14 amino acids. Germline V gives CDR1 MNHEY, CDR2 SMNVEV (reference sequence). The germline V and J ends were trimmed by 1 base and 2 bases, with 9 bases remaining between them. The chain's CDR3 is CASSLYDGAYEQYF. Written as DNA, the CDR3 is TGTGCCAGCAGTTTATATGACGGAGCCTACGAGCAGTACTTC.

This clone came up a few times. The V gene is TRBV4-1, the J gene TRBJ2-7, with 8 bases lining up with TRBD1. The germline V gene has CDR1 MGHRA and CDR2 YSYEKL. The junction had 4 bases not matched to a gene; V was cut back by 0 bases and J by 6 bases. This CDR3 contains 14 residues. CDR3 region: CASSQERTGSEQYF. The CDR3 DNA sequence: TGCGCCAGCAGCCAAGAACGGACAGGGTCCGAGCAGTACTTC.

This clone was seen a handful of times. This chain joins TRBV19 and TRBJ1-1; TRBD1 aligns across 7 bases. J lost 0 bases, V lost 3 bases, and 4 bases had no gene match. This CDR3 is built from 15 residues. Looked up from germline, CDR1 is LNHDA and CDR2 is SQIVND (reference sequence). CDR3 sequence: CASSMTGSMNTEAFF. Here the CDR3 DNA reads TGTGCCAGTAGTATGACAGGGAGCATGAACACTGAAGCTTTCTTT.

The chain employs TRBV6-5 and TRBJ2-1; no firm D call. Germline assignment: CDR1 MNHEY and CDR2 SVGAGI. Trimming took off 5 bases at V and 0 bases at J, with 8 bases between the two ends. This CDR3 is 14 amino acids long. In nucleotides, the CDR3 is TGTGCCAGCAGTCTGGAAAACTCCTACAATGAGCAGTTCTTC. Amino acid sequence: CASSLENSYNEQFF.

This clone has more than one count but fewer than ten. The chain recombines TRBV4-1 with TRBJ1-2; no clear D gene. The CDR3 runs to 15 residues. CDR1 and CDR2 from the germline V gene are MGHRA and YSYEKL. The V end was cut by 0 bases, the J end by 6 bases, with 14 bases between. CDR3 nucleotide sequence: TGCGCCAGCAGCCAAGACACGTATAAGCCCCATGGCTACACCTTC. The encoded protein is CASSQDTYKPHGYTF.

This clone was counted between two and nine times. V is TRBV5-8 and J is TRBJ1-2; D is undetermined. CDR1 SGHTS and CDR2 YDEGEE come from the germline V gene. Trimming took off 3 bases at V and 4 bases at J, with 10 bases between the two ends. The CDR3 consists of 13 residues. As DNA, the CDR3 is TGTGCCAGCAGCTCGGGGTACCTCTATGGCTACACCTTC. It is translated as CASSSGYLYGYTF.

This clone has just a few counts. J is TRBJ1-4 and V is TRBV13; the D is unclear. CDR1 and CDR2 from the germline V gene are PRHDT and FYEKMQ (reference sequence). CDR3 length: 15 residues. V lost 5 bases, J lost 3 bases, and 13 bases lay in between. In DNA, the CDR3 is TGTGCCAGCAGCGGCGACCATACGCCTAATGAAAAACTGTTTTTT. Translation: CASSGDHTPNEKLFF.

The chain links TRBV7-3 to TRBJ2-7, with D perhaps TRBD1 or TRBD2 (5 bases each). The CDR3 is made up of 15 amino acids. Trimming took off 1 base at V and 5 bases at J, with 15 bases between the two ends. CDR1 SGHTA and CDR2 FQGTGA come from the germline V gene. In nucleotides, the CDR3 is TGTGCCAGCAGCTTAAACGGGGCGGCGTGGGACGAGCAGTACTTC. Encoded protein: CASSLNGAAWDEQYF.

This clone showed up just a few times. This rearrangement joins TRBV6-5 to TRBJ1-6; D gene ambiguous. This CDR3 spans 12 amino acids. V was shortened by 6 bases and J by 14 bases, with 14 bases between the two germline ends. The germline V gene has CDR1 MNHEY and CDR2 SVGAGI. This CDR3 is CASSPDSPTLHF. The CDR3 bases are TGTGCCAGCAGCCCGGATTCTCCCACCCTCCACTTT.

The V gene is TRBV6-2 or TRBV6-3, the J gene TRBJ2-7, with TRBD1 identical over 7 bases. CDR3 length equals 16 residues. Per germline, CDR1 MNHEY and CDR2 SVGEGT. V lost 2 bases, J lost 3 bases, and 10 bases stayed unmatched. CDR3 bases: TGTGCCAGCAGTTACCGAGGACAGGATCTGGTCTACGAGCAGTACTTC. Protein sequence: CASSYRGQDLVYEQYF.

J is TRBJ2-1 and V is TRBV5-1, with TRBD2 matching 13 bases. CDR3 size: 15 residues. V shed 1 base and J 8 bases; nucleotides not matched to a gene: 3. Germline V gene lookup returns CDR1 SGHRS and CDR2 YFSETQ. The DNA for the CDR3 is TGCGCCAGCAGCTTGACTAGCGGGGGGGCTTATGAGCAGTTCTTC. It is translated as CASSLTSGGAYEQFF.

The count of this clone is one. The rearrangement uses TRBV6-4 and TRBJ2-5, with D uncertain. Germline CDR1 and CDR2: MRHNA and SNTAGT. The CDR3 extends over 11 amino acids. V lost 5 bases to trimming and J lost 5 bases, with 6 bases between them. The CDR3 loop reads CASSSRETQYF. For the CDR3, the DNA is TGTGCCAGCAGTTCACGGGAGACCCAGTACTTC.

The J gene is TRBJ2-1, the V gene TRBV3-1 (or the pseudogene TRBV3-2); D is undetermined. The germline gives CDR1 LGHDT, CDR2 YNNKEL (reference sequence). This CDR3 region has 13 residues. V shed 0 bases and J shed 13 bases, with 13 bases lying between them. CDR3 region: CASSQESRPPQFF. DNA for the CDR3: TGTGCCAGCAGCCAAGAGTCCCGTCCTCCCCAGTTCTTC.

This clone was seen only once. The V and J genes are TRBV6-2 or TRBV6-3 and TRBJ2-5; TRBD2 might be the D (5 bases). Germline V CDR1 and CDR2: MNHEY, SVGEGT. Deletions cut 2 bases from V and 0 bases from J, with 16 bases between. The CDR3 runs 17 residues. CDR3 DNA: TGTGCCAGCAGTTACGGACTCGGGTACCCGCACCAAGAGACCCAGTACTTC. Amino acid sequence: CASSYGLGYPHQETQYF.

The chain couples TRBV7-2 to TRBJ1-4; D is ambiguous. CDR3 length: 13 residues. V dropped 5 bases and J dropped 6 bases, with 10 bases sitting between them. Germline CDR1 SGHTA, CDR2 FQGNSA. This chain's CDR3 is CASSEGVYEKLFF. The CDR3 DNA reads as TGTGCCAGCAGCGAGGGAGTTTATGAAAAACTGTTTTTT.

V usage is TRBV24-1 and J usage is TRBJ1-4, with D maybe TRBD1 (6 bases). Trimming shortened V by 4 bases and J by 8 bases, and 16 bases separated the two germline ends. The germline V gene has CDR1 KGHDR and CDR2 SFDVKD. CDR3 length equals 15 residues. CDR3 coding DNA: TGTGCCACCAGTGAAACGGGGGCGGGGGACGAAAAACTGTTTTTT. It codes for CATSETGAGDEKLFF.

CDR3 loop: CASSTVGHSGNTIYF. DNA for the CDR3: TGTGCCAGTAGTACCGTCGGGCACTCTGGAAACACCATATATTTT. This sequence joins TRBV19 and TRBJ1-3, with D uncertain. V was cut by 4 bases and J by 0 bases, with 10 bases left in between. CDR3 length: 15 residues. Germline CDR1 reads LNHDA; CDR2 reads SQIVND (reference sequence).

This clone has just a few counts. The chain carries TRBV21-1 and TRBJ1-2. TRBV21-1 is classified as a pseudogene. This CDR3 is 16 amino acids long. For the CDR3, the DNA is TGTGCCAGCAGCAGCTTTCTTCAGGGGGGGAACTATGGCTACACCTTC. Translation: CASSSFLQGGNYGYTF.